This entry lists 16 T cell receptor beta chains sequenced from one sample in a study of tumor-infiltrating lymphocytes in primary liver carcinoma. The template, roughly 550 ng total RNA, yielded TCR beta cDNA made with a constant-region primer. A slightly modified ARM-PCR protocol with three nested multiplex PCR rounds produced these TCR beta libraries. A C-beta reverse primer and TRBV1-TRBV30 forward primers served in each of the first two PCR rounds, at about 10 cycles apiece. TCRdb redid the calling of the multiplex PCR reads with MiXCR, one entry per CDR3 protein. The sample consists of about 37,000 distinct CDR3 sequences, around 75% of them appearing once. From approximately 20-30 mg of unsorted bulk tissue, DNA and RNA were co-extracted together. Specimen: tumor-adjacent normal liver tissue. The receptor set was obtained from a man aged 35-49 years with primary liver carcinoma and hepatitis B virus infection.

This clonotype ranks as medium-sized. V and J are TRBV12-3 or TRBV12-4 and TRBJ2-1, with 10 positions matching TRBD2. The CDR3 covers 15 residues. Unmatched junction bases numbered 6, after V lost 2 bases and J lost 8 bases. The CDR3 region is CASSLQAGGPHEQFF. CDR3 bases: TGTGCCAGCAGTTTACAAGCGGGAGGGCCCCATGAGCAGTTCTTC.

This clonotype was counted a few times. The conserved final phenylalanine or tryptophan is absent from the CDR3, which likely points to a read error. The rearrangement joins TRBV29-1 to TRBJ2-1; D gene unclear. The CDR3 runs 12 residues. Germline V CDR1 and CDR2: SQVTM, ANQGSEA. The chain's CDR3 is CSVGEVYNEQFL. The CDR3 DNA is TGCAGTGTTGGAGAGGTATATAATGAGCAGTTCTTA.

Concerning this clonotype: One junction end does not reproduce the germline sequence, and a read error may be involved. The chain carries TRBV6-5 and TRBJ2-5; maybe TRBD2 (5 bases). There are 14 residues in the CDR3. Per the germline V gene, CDR1 is MNHEY and CDR2 is SVGAGI. CDR3 region: CASGKEESGETQYF. For the CDR3, the DNA is TGTGCCAGCGGGAAAGAGGAAAGTGGGGAGACACAGTACTTC.

Worth noting for this clonotype: This could be a read error, since a much larger clone is one nucleotide away. The chain employs TRBV7-9 and TRBJ1-5; the D call may be TRBD1 or TRBD2 (5 bases each). The end of the DNA is better explained by TRBJ2-3, so the J call may be wrong. CDR3 length: 14 residues. Germline CDR1 and CDR2: SEHNR and FQNEAQ (reference sequence). The CDR3 here is CASSLGGWAQPQYF. The DNA of the CDR3 is TGTGCCAGCAGCTTAGGGGGGTGGGCTCAGCCCCAGTATTTT.

The chain couples TRBV29-1 to TRBJ1-1; D is uncertain. The germline V and J ends were trimmed by 6 bases and 14 bases, with 19 bases remaining between them. There are 11 residues in the CDR3. Germline V CDR1 and CDR2: SQVTM, ANQGSEA. CDR3 sequence: CSVRDNTEGFF. The CDR3 DNA sequence: TGCAGCGTCCGCGATAACACTGAAGGCTTCTTT.

This chain joins TRBV28 and TRBJ2-7; maybe TRBD1 (6 bases). Per germline, CDR1 MDHEN and CDR2 SYDVKM. V was clipped by 6 bases and J by 4 bases, with 13 bases between them. This CDR3 contains 13 residues. CDR3 residues: CASRADGTYEQYF. In DNA, the CDR3 is TGTGCCAGCAGAGCGGACGGGACATACGAGCAGTACTTC. The entire variable domain, with the rest obtained from reference TRBV28 and TRBJ2-7, is as follows: DVKVTQSSRYLVKRTGEKVFLECVQDMDHENMFWYRQDPGLGLRLIYFSYDVKMKEKGDIPEGYSVSREKKERFSLILESASTNQTSMYLCASRADGTYEQYFGPGTRLTVT.

This clonotype is deemed medium-sized. V gene TRBV29-1 combines with J gene TRBJ2-2; 9 nucleotides align to TRBD1. V shed 5 bases and J 6 bases; nucleotides not matched to a gene: 4. Germline V gene lookup returns CDR1 SQVTM and CDR2 ANQGSEA. This CDR3 is built from 13 residues. The CDR3 region has the DNA TGCAGCGTTCCGGGACAGGGCCCCGGGGAGCTGTTTTTT. This sequence encodes CSVPGQGPGELFF.

In regard to this clonotype: The conserved final phenylalanine or tryptophan is absent from the CDR3, which likely points to a read error. The genes are TRBV29-1 and TRBJ2-1, with a tentative D call TRBD2 (6 bases). This CDR3 has 13 amino acids. V dropped 7 bases and J dropped 8 bases, with 18 bases sitting between them. Germline CDR1 and CDR2: SQVTM and ANQGSEA. DNA of the CDR3: TGCAGCGGTACTAGCAGGAAGCTCTATGAGCAGTTCGTC. Its protein product is CSGTSRKLYEQFV.

As concerns this clonotype: This may stem from a read error, because a much larger clone lies one nucleotide away. This chain joins TRBV7-9 and TRBJ2-3; weak D call: TRBD2 (6 bases). CDR1 is SEHNR and CDR2 is FQNEAQ in the germline V gene (reference sequence). This CDR3 spans 17 amino acids. Trimming removed 7 bases from V and 5 bases from J, with 25 bases in between. The CDR3 spells CASTSQWRARSGDTQYF. For the CDR3, the DNA is TGTGCCAGCACCTCACAATGGAGGGCCAGGTCGGGAGATACGCAGTATTTT. The full variable domain, in which reference TRBV7-9 and TRBJ2-3 provide the parts outside the CDR3, is DTGVSQNPRHKITKRGQNVTFRCDPISEHNRLYWYRQTLGQGPEFLTYFQNEAQLEKSRLLSDRFSAERPKGSFSTLEIQRTEQGDSAMYLCASTSQWRARSGDTQYFGPGTRLTVL.

This chain connects TRBV11-2 to TRBJ2-6, with a possible D match to TRBD2 (5 bases). Trimming cost V 11 bases and J 2 bases, with 16 bases left between them. Germline V gene lookup returns CDR1 SGHAT and CDR2 FQNNGV. The CDR3 loop spans 15 amino acids. The CDR3 nucleotides are TGTGCCGCCCAGCGGCCGGGCCCTGGGGCCAACGTCCTGACTTTC. This sequence encodes CAAQRPGPGANVLTF.

This clonotype came up once. The chain recombines TRBV28 with TRBJ2-7, with D uncertain. The length of the CDR3 is 12 residues. CDR1 MDHEN and CDR2 SYDVKM come from the germline V gene. Trimming cost V 6 bases and J 6 bases, with 12 bases left between them. The CDR3 coding sequence is TGTGCCAGCAGACCATTACAGACCGAGCAGTACTTC. Residues: CASRPLQTEQYF.

This clonotype was detected ten times or more. The gene calls are TRBV7-3 and TRBJ2-2, with a possible D match to TRBD1 (6 bases). Germline CDR1 SGHTA, CDR2 FQGTGA. Trimming removed 5 bases from V and 0 bases from J, with 19 bases in between. The CDR3 length is 18 residues. This chain's CDR3 is CASSPRGTTFANTGELFF. In DNA form, the CDR3 reads TGTGCCAGCAGCCCCAGGGGCACAACCTTTGCGAACACCGGGGAGCTGTTTTTT.

Points on this clonotype: One end of the junction varies from germline; a read error may be responsible. The V gene is TRBV10-3, the J gene TRBJ1-2; a possible D gene is TRBD1 (5 bases). The V gene's germline CDR1 is ENHRY and CDR2 SYGVKD. There are 13 residues in the CDR3. The CDR3: CASEQWMGRGHAF. Here the CDR3 DNA reads TGTGCCAGCGAACAATGGATGGGTAGGGGCCACGCCTTC.

Note on this clonotype: Its ends do not fully match the called genes, so a read error is possible. The J gene is TRBJ2-4, the V gene TRBV11-2, with D unresolved. The CDR3 runs 15 residues. The germline V gene encodes CDR1 SGHAT and CDR2 FQNNGV. The CDR3 sequence is CAITTSAVTKNIHYF. In nucleotides, the CDR3 is TGTGCCATCACCACTTCGGCGGTAACCAAAAACATTCATTACTTC.

The V gene is TRBV29-1, the J gene TRBJ2-5, with D perhaps matching TRBD2 (6 bases). Germline V gene lookup returns CDR1 SQVTM and CDR2 ANQGSEA. The CDR3 contains 11 residues. CDR3 sequence reads: CGGNAGGNQYF. DNA of the CDR3: TGCGGGGGAAATGCAGGAGGGAACCAGTACTTC. Combining the CDR3 with reference TRBV29-1 and TRBJ2-5 gives the whole variable domain SAVISQKPSRDICQRGTSLTIQCQVDSQVTMMFWYRQQPGQSLTLIATANQGSEATYESGFVIDKFPISRPNLTFSTLTVSNMSPEDSSIYLCGGNAGGNQYFGPGTRLLVL.

About this clonotype: Compared with germline, one end of the junction differs, possibly owing to a read error. The rearrangement joins TRBV6-5 to TRBJ2-3; 11 bases agree with TRBD1. CDR1 and CDR2 (germline): MNHEY, SVGAGI. The CDR3 has 17 residues. CDR3 DNA sequence: TGTGCGAGCAGTCCCGAGACGTCGGGACAGGGGGGAGATACGCAGTATTTT. Translation: CASSPETSGQGGDTQYF.